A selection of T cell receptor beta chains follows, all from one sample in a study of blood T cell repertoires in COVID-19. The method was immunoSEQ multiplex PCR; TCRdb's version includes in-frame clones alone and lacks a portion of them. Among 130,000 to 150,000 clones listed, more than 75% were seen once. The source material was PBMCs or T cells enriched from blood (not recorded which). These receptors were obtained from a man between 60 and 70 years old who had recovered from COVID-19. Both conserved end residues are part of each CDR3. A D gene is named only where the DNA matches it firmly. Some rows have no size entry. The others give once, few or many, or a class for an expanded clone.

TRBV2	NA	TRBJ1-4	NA	CASSVMGGRGEKLFF	TGTGCCAGCAGTGTAATGGGGGGGAGAGGTGAAAAACTGTTTTTT
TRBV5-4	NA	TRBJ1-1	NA	CASSLRGGTEAFF	TGTGCCAGCAGCTTAAGGGGGGGCACTGAAGCTTTCTTT
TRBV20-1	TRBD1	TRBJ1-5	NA	CSASPTGTENQPQHF	TGCAGTGCTAGTCCAACCGGGACAGAGAATCAGCCCCAGCATTTT
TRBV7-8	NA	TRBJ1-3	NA	CASSLAGGSAFSGNTIYF	TGTGCCAGCAGCTTAGCGGGGGGTTCAGCCTTCTCTGGAAACACCATATATTTT
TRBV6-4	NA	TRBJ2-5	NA	CASHPRGGQETQYF	TGTGCCAGCCACCCAAGGGGCGGCCAAGAGACCCAGTACTTC
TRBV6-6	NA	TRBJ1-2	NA	CASSPQGSARLGNYGYTF	TGTGCCAGCAGTCCCCAGGGCAGTGCTCGGTTGGGGAACTATGGCTACACCTTC
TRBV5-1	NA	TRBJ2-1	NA	CASSLSSRNEQFF	TGCGCCAGCAGCTTATCGAGTCGCAATGAGCAGTTCTTC
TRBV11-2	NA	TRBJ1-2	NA	CASSSAGGNYGYTF	TGTGCCAGCAGCTCGGCGGGGGGTAACTATGGCTACACCTTC
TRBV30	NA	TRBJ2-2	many	CAFGWSGELFF	TGTGCCTTCGGTTGGAGCGGGGAGCTGTTTTTT
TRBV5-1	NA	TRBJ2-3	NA	CASSFYSTDTQYF	TGCGCCAGCAGCTTCTATAGCACAGATACGCAGTATTTT
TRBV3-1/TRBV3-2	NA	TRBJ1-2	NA	CASSQVAGKRGYTF	TGTGCCAGCAGCCAAGTAGCGGGGAAACGCGGCTACACCTTC
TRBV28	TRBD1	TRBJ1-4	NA	CASSRRATGSREKLFF	TGTGCCAGCAGTCGTCGGGCGACAGGGTCTCGGGAAAAACTGTTTTTT
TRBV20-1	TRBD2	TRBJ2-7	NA	CSASISGSSYEQYF	TGCAGTGCTAGTATTAGCGGGAGCTCCTACGAGCAGTACTTC
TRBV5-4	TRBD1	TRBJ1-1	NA	CASSAQTGARNTEAFF	TGTGCCAGCAGCGCGCAGACAGGGGCCAGAAACACTGAAGCTTTCTTT
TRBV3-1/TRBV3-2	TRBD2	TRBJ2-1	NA	CASGGLAGGSEQFF	TGTGCCAGCGGAGGACTAGCGGGAGGTAGTGAGCAGTTCTTC
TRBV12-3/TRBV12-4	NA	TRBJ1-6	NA	CASTQLYNSPLHF	TGTGCCAGCACACAGCTGTATAATTCACCCCTCCACTTT
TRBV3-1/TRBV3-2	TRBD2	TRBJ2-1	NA	CASSQVLRTSGRALDEQFF	TGTGCCAGCAGCCAAGTTTTGAGGACTAGCGGGAGGGCCCTCGATGAGCAGTTCTTC
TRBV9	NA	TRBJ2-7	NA	CASSVAEGVYEQYF	TGTGCCAGCAGCGTAGCTGAAGGAGTCTACGAGCAGTACTTC
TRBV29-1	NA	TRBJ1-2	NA	CSVPRGIDYGYTF	TGCAGCGTTCCGAGGGGGATCGACTATGGCTACACCTTC
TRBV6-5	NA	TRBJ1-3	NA	CASSYSGTSSGNTIYF	TGTGCCAGCAGTTACTCTGGGACAAGCTCTGGAAACACCATATATTTT
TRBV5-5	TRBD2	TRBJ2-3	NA	CASSRARGGTDTQYF	TGTGCCAGCAGCCGTGCGCGGGGGGGCACAGATACGCAGTATTTT
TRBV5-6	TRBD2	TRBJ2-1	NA	CASSFGRREGGEQFF	TGTGCCAGCAGCTTCGGTAGGCGGGAGGGAGGTGAGCAGTTCTTC
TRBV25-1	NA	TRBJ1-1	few	CASNPGGLDTEAFF	TGTGCCAGCAATCCGGGGGGGCTGGACACTGAAGCTTTCTTT
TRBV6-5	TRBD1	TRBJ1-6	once	CASSNRGRDSPLHF	TGTGCCAGCAGTAACAGGGGGCGGGATTCACCCCTCCACTTT
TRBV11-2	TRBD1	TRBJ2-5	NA	CASSNHVPGQGQTQYF	TGTGCCAGCAGCAACCACGTCCCGGGACAGGGGCAGACCCAGTACTTC
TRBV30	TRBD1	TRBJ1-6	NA	CAWRPRDRGWGDTSTSSYNSPLHF	TGTGCCTGGCGTCCAAGGGACAGGGGTTGGGGTGACACCTCTACAAGCTCCTATAATTCACCCCTCCACTTT
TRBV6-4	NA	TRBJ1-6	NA	CASSDSNAGHSPLHF	TGTGCCAGCAGTGACTCGAATGCGGGTCACTCACCCCTCCACTTT
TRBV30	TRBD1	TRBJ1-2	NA	CAWINKARDRSPPLYGYTF	TGTGCCTGGATAAATAAAGCCAGGGACAGGTCCCCTCCACTTTATGGCTACACCTTC
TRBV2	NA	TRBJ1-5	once	CASSPLNQGNQPQHF	TGTGCCAGCAGTCCCCTGAATCAGGGCAATCAGCCCCAGCATTTT
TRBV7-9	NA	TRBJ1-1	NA	CASSFRRQDEVLRF	TGTGCCAGCAGCTTTAGAAGGCAGGATGAAGTTTTACGATTT
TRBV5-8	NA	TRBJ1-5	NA	CASSLLRDQPQHF	TGTGCCAGCAGCTTGTTGCGCGATCAGCCCCAGCATTTT
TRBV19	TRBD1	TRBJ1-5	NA	CASSLQGLGNQPQHF	TGTGCCAGTAGTTTACAGGGGCTGGGCAATCAGCCCCAGCATTTT
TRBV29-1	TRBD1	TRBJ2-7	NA	CSVERQGSEQYF	TGCAGCGTTGAACGACAGGGTTCTGAGCAGTACTTC
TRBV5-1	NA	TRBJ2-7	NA	CASSLAGLEQYF	TGCGCCAGCAGCTTGGCAGGGCTCGAGCAGTACTTC
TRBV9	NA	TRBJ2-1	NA	CASSVKGGEQFF	TGTGCCAGCAGCGTCAAAGGGGGTGAGCAGTTCTTC
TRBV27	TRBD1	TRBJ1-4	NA	CASRWTGTNEKLFF	TGTGCCAGCAGGTGGACAGGGACAAATGAAAAACTGTTTTTT
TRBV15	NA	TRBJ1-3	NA	CATSSNLANKPGNTIYF	TGTGCCACCAGTAGTAATCTCGCGAATAAGCCTGGAAACACCATATATTTT
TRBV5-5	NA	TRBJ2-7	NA	CASSSSAGQTLYEQYF	TGTGCCAGCAGTTCCTCGGCGGGGCAAACCCTCTACGAGCAGTACTTC